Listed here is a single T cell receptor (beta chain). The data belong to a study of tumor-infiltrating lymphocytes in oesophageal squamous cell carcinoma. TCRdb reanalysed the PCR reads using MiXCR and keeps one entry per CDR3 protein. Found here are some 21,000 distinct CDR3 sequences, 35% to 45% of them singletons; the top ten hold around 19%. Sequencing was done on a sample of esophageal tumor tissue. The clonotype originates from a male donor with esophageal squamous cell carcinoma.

The CDR3, as DNA: TGTGCCAGCAGTTCCCAGACCGCTAACTATGGCTACACCTTC. This encodes CASSSQTANYGYTF. The V and J genes are TRBV6-5 and TRBJ1-2; D remains ambiguous. This CDR3 has 14 amino acids. V was shortened by 4 bases and J by 0 bases, with 9 bases between the two germline ends. CDR1 and CDR2 from the germline V gene are MNHEY and SVGAGI.